This T cell receptor (beta chain) was sequenced during a study of early T cells in non-severe SARS-CoV-2 infection. In the study overall: Sequencing targeted bulk RNA from unsorted whole blood, leaving chains unpaired. Whole-study findings and limits: VDJdb matching, biased toward anti-spike CD8 responses, missed private and CD4 specificities.

TCRdb re-analysed the 5' RACE reads in MiXCR, keeping a single row per CDR3 protein. The table has more than 65,000 distinct CDR3 sequences, about 12% seen once. In its sample, this clonotype was seen a few times. Its antigen is currently unknown. The sequence was obtained from an adult who was a healthcare worker with PCR-confirmed SARS-CoV-2 infection or an uninfected control (not recorded which). Sequencing was performed on whole blood.

CDR3 bases: TGTGCCACCAGCAGAGATGGGCTAGTACAAGAGACCCAGTACTTC. Its protein product is CATSRDGLVQETQYF. The chain has TRBV15 and TRBJ2-5; D remains ambiguous. V was clipped by 0 bases and J by 2 bases, with 10 bases between them. CDR1 and CDR2 from the germline V gene are LNHNV and YYDKDF (reference sequence). There are 15 residues in the CDR3.